The next 17 T cell receptor beta chains were all read from a single sample in a study of cytomegalovirus exposure and HLA in healthy donors. PCR was performed using 60 Vbeta and 13 Jbeta primers. Assay: immunoSEQ multiplex PCR; the TCRdb copy retains only in-frame clones and omits some. This table has under 200,000 clones, around three quarters appearing once. Sample: PBMCs. The receptors were gathered from a man younger than 45 in good health and CMV-seropositive.

This chain connects TRBV5-1 to TRBJ2-7; 10 nucleotides agree with TRBD2. The CDR3 has 15 amino acids. Trimming removed 5 bases from V and 4 bases from J; junction bases left unmatched: 9. In germline, CDR1 is SGHRS, CDR2 YFSETQ. CDR3 nucleotides: TGCGCCAGCAGGGTACTAGCGGGGATAGGTTACGAGCAGTACTTC. It yields the protein CASRVLAGIGYEQYF.

This chain uses TRBV27 with TRBJ1-5, with D unclear. Trimming left V 7 bases short and J 0 bases short, with 16 bases between. This CDR3 contains 16 residues. The germline V gene encodes CDR1 MNHEY and CDR2 SMNVEV (reference sequence). In DNA, the CDR3 is TGTGCCAGCAAACTCGGAGGTCTTTATAGCAATCAGCCCCAGCATTTT. Translated: CASKLGGLYSNQPQHF.

V and J are TRBV7-6 and TRBJ2-7; tentatively, D is TRBD2 (5 bases). Trimming removed 5 bases from V and 5 bases from J, with 16 bases in between. CDR3 length equals 14 residues. Germline CDR1 reads SGHVS; CDR2 reads FNYEAQ. The CDR3 spells CASSPLTGMHEQYF. DNA of the CDR3: TGTGCCAGCAGCCCGCTAACCGGGATGCACGAGCAGTACTTC.

J is TRBJ2-5 and V is TRBV5-1, with unresolved D. Germline values: CDR1 SGHRS, CDR2 YFSETQ. The V gene lost 4 bases and the J gene lost 4 bases, with 8 bases spanning the gap. CDR3 length equals 12 residues. CDR3 nucleotide sequence: TGCGCCAGCAGCGCGGCGTTAGAGACCCAGTACTTC. Protein: CASSAALETQYF.

Turning to this clone: Just one base apart from a much larger clone, this may be a read error. This chain joins TRBV9 and TRBJ2-3, with TRBD2 matching over 10 bases. CDR1 is SGDLS, CDR2 YYNGEE, per germline. The CDR3 is 15 residues long. V gave up 3 bases and J gave up 1 base; unmatched junction bases: 2. The CDR3: CASSAGTSGTDTQYF. DNA for the CDR3: TGTGCCAGCAGCGCCGGGACTAGCGGCACAGATACGCAGTATTTT.

This clone was detected once. The chain has TRBV27 and TRBJ2-7; TRBD2 matches 9 bases. Germline V lookup: CDR1 MNHEY, CDR2 SMNVEV (reference sequence). The V segment lost 5 bases and the J segment 2 bases; nucleotides outside the gene matches: 7. The CDR3 contains 15 residues. The CDR3 coding sequence is TGTGCCAGCAGTCTCGATCTAGCGGGGACCTACGAGCAGTACTTC. Translated, it gives CASSLDLAGTYEQYF.

This clone came up a few times. This chain connects TRBV28 to TRBJ1-1, with 9 bases lining up with TRBD1. The V gene's germline CDR1 is MDHEN and CDR2 SYDVKM. After removal of 4 bases from V and 4 bases from J, the junction contained 16 bases not matched to a gene. This CDR3 has 18 residues. Here the CDR3 DNA reads TGTGCCAGCAGTTCACCCCATCCGGGACAGGGAGCGAGCACTGAAGCTTTCTTT. It codes for CASSSPHPGQGASTEAFF.

This chain joins TRBV5-4 and TRBJ1-1, with 7 positions matching TRBD1. The CDR3 spans 14 residues. The junction had 7 bases not matched to a gene; V was cut back by 4 bases and J by 4 bases. Per germline, CDR1 SGHNT and CDR2 YYREEE (reference sequence). CDR3 bases: TGTGCCAGCAGCCGACAGGGAGCAGGCACTGAAGCTTTCTTT. Translating it yields CASSRQGAGTEAFF.

This clone occurred a few times. The gene calls are TRBV5-1 and TRBJ1-4; D ambiguous. V was clipped by 7 bases and J by 8 bases, with 15 bases between them. Germline V gene sequence: CDR1 SGHRS, CDR2 YFSETQ. This CDR3 has 13 amino acids. The CDR3 spells CASGDGVDEKLFF. CDR3 sequence (DNA): TGCGCCAGCGGAGACGGGGTCGACGAAAAACTGTTTTTT.

V usage is TRBV11-3 and J usage is TRBJ1-2; D gene uncertain. V was shortened by 0 bases and J by 1 base, with 9 bases between the two germline ends. Germline V gene lookup returns CDR1 SGHNT and CDR2 YENEEA. The CDR3 consists of 15 residues. The CDR3 protein is CASSLDLSDNYGYTF. In DNA, the CDR3 is TGTGCCAGCAGCTTAGATCTTTCAGATAACTATGGCTACACCTTC.

The chain links TRBV4-1 to TRBJ2-2, with TRBD1 as a possible D gene (5 bases). This CDR3 is built from 15 residues. Germline V gene data show CDR1 as MGHRA and CDR2 as YSYEKL. V was clipped by 2 bases and J by 6 bases, with 13 bases between them. The CDR3 region is CASSQLTVGPGELFF. DNA for the CDR3: TGCGCCAGCAGCCAATTGACAGTGGGGCCCGGGGAGCTGTTTTTT.

This clone was found a few times. The gene calls are TRBV10-3 and TRBJ2-7; TRBD2 matches at 7 bases. Unmatched junction bases numbered 11, after V lost 6 bases and J lost 3 bases. CDR1 is ENHRY, CDR2 SYGVKD, per germline. The CDR3 sequence is 15 residues long. Written as DNA, the CDR3 is TGTGCCATCAGAGAGGGGCGGGGGAACAACTACGAGCAGTACTTC. Its protein product is CAIREGRGNNYEQYF.

V usage is TRBV7-9 and J usage is TRBJ2-7; TRBD1 matches at 8 bases. Trimming at V came to 5 bases and at J to 4 bases, leaving 7 bases not matched to a gene. The CDR3 is 14 residues long. The germline CDR1 and CDR2 sequences are SEHNR and FQNEAQ (reference sequence). The CDR3, as DNA: TGTGCCAGCAGCCCCCGGACAGGGAGGTACGAGCAGTACTTC. Its translation is CASSPRTGRYEQYF. Using reference TRBV7-9 and TRBJ2-7 for the parts outside the CDR3, the full variable domain is DTGVSQNPRHKITKRGQNVTFRCDPISEHNRLYWYRQTLGQGPEFLTYFQNEAQLEKSRLLSDRFSAERPKGSFSTLEIQRTEQGDSAMYLCASSPRTGRYEQYFGPGTRLTVT.

The chain employs TRBV28 and TRBJ2-6, with 7 bases aligning to TRBD1. Germline-derived CDR1 and CDR2 are MDHEN and SYDVKM. The CDR3 runs to 15 residues. The ends lost 6 bases at V and 0 bases at J; junction bases unmatched: 2. The CDR3 sequence: CASRTGYSGANVLTF. The DNA of the CDR3 is TGTGCCAGCAGGACAGGGTACTCTGGGGCCAACGTCCTGACTTTC.

The chain joins TRBV5-3 to TRBJ1-4, with 8 bases fitting TRBD1. TRBV5-3 is recorded as an ORF, its role being uncertain. V lost 2 bases to trimming and J lost 4 bases; unmatched junction nucleotides: 13. This CDR3 comprises 18 residues. The CDR3 coding sequence is TGTGCCAGAAGCTTTAAGAGGACAGGGTCACCGAATAATGAAAAACTGTTTTTT. This sequence encodes CARSFKRTGSPNNEKLFF.

This clone was recorded only once. The chain carries TRBV5-1 and TRBJ1-4, with D unclear. The CDR3 loop spans 15 amino acids. From germline, CDR1 is SGHRS and CDR2 YFSETQ. V was clipped by 0 bases and J by 2 bases, with 8 bases between them. CDR3: CASSLDGQTNEKLFF. As DNA, the CDR3 is TGCGCCAGCAGCTTGGATGGGCAGACTAATGAAAAACTGTTTTTT.

The chain joins TRBV28 to TRBJ1-4; 8 bases are a match to TRBD1. This CDR3 spans 14 amino acids. Trimming at V came to 3 bases and at J to 12 bases, leaving 9 bases not matched to a gene. Germline loops: CDR1 MDHEN, CDR2 SYDVKM. The CDR3 nucleotides read TGTGCCAGCAGTTTCCCAGGGGGCCGTTGGGAACTGTTTTTT. This sequence encodes CASSFPGGRWELFF.